Shown below are 8 T cell receptor beta chains from a single sample sequenced in a study of T and B cells in COVID-19 patients. BIOMED2 TRB-A/B primer pools were used in multiplex TRB PCR. Each CDR3 protein is one row after TCRdb ran MiXCR on the multiplex PCR reads. Here the sample spans 15,000 or so distinct CDR3 sequences, 28% being singletons. Blood genomic DNA input for TRB amplification was roughly 250-550 ng. Specimen: blood. These receptors were taken from a human donor who had recovered from COVID-19.

This clonotype is medium-sized by share. The chain recombines TRBV19 with TRBJ2-3, with TRBD1 matching 7 bases. CDR1 LNHDA and CDR2 SQIVND come from the germline V gene (reference sequence). Trimming cost V 4 bases and J 2 bases; bases outside gene matches: 3. The CDR3 runs to 14 residues. The DNA for the CDR3 is TGTGCCAGTAGTAAGGGACAGCCCACAGATACGCAGTATTTT. Residues: CASSKGQPTDTQYF.

This clonotype has more than one count but fewer than ten. The J gene is TRBJ2-3, the V gene TRBV20-1, with 11 positions matching TRBD2. Germline CDR1 is DFQATT and CDR2 is SNEGSKA (reference sequence). The CDR3 is 16 amino acids. Trimming at V came to 3 bases and at J to 6 bases, leaving 11 bases not matched to a gene. The DNA of the CDR3 is TGCAGTGCTAGGGATTTTACTAGCGGGGGCTGGGATACGCAGTATTTT. Amino acid sequence: CSARDFTSGGWDTQYF.

The V gene is TRBV29-1, the J gene TRBJ1-2; 10 bases are a match to TRBD1. Germline CDR1 is SQVTM and CDR2 is ANQGSEA. This CDR3 is 15 amino acids long. Trimming cost V 6 bases and J 1 base; bases outside gene matches: 8. CDR3 bases: TGCAGCGTGGAGACCGGGACAGGGGATAACTATGGCTACACCTTC. This codes for CSVETGTGDNYGYTF.

This clonotype has just a few counts. This chain links TRBV6-5 with TRBJ1-4; no reliable D call. CDR3 size: 15 residues. CDR1 is MNHEY, CDR2 SVGAGI, per germline. The CDR3 sequence: CASGQTTATNEKLFF. CDR3 sequence (DNA): TGTGCAAGTGGGCAGACCACTGCAACTAATGAAAAACTGTTTTTT.

The chain is built from TRBV28 and TRBJ1-6; D gene ambiguous. Germline assignment: CDR1 MDHEN and CDR2 SYDVKM. V gave up 5 bases and J gave up 3 bases, with 17 bases separating them. This CDR3 is 17 amino acids long. The CDR3 coding sequence is TGTGCCAGCAGTCCTAGTATCGCCAGTGTCTATAATTCACCCCTCCACTTT. Amino acid sequence: CASSPSIASVYNSPLHF.

The chain is built from TRBV12-3 or TRBV12-4 and TRBJ1-1; the match to TRBD1 covers 10 bases. Germline trimming cut 5 bases from V and 7 bases from J; bases unmatched to any gene: 16. This CDR3 is built from 17 residues. CDR3 amino acids: CASSLLTGGAILIEAFF. DNA for the CDR3: TGTGCCAGCAGTCTCCTGACAGGGGGCGCAATCCTCATTGAAGCTTTCTTT.

The V and J genes are TRBV6-5 and TRBJ1-5; D might be TRBD1 (5 bases). Germline V gene lookup returns CDR1 MNHEY and CDR2 SVGAGI. The CDR3 is 18 amino acids. Trimming cost V 4 bases and J 5 bases, with 24 bases left between them. The CDR3 DNA follows: TGTGCCAGCAGTTCCCCCCCGTTCCGGGACGGCAGATATCAGCCCCAGCATTTT. Protein: CASSSPPFRDGRYQPQHF.

Concerning this clonotype itself: A read error may be the cause here, since a much bigger clone is one base away. The gene calls are TRBV5-5 and TRBJ2-7; D call uncertain. Germline V CDR1 and CDR2: SGHKS, YYEKEE (reference sequence). The CDR3 length is 13 residues. The CDR3 sequence is CVSSLDLGYEQYF. The CDR3 region has the DNA TGTGTCAGCAGCTTGGACCTCGGGTACGAGCAGTACTTC.